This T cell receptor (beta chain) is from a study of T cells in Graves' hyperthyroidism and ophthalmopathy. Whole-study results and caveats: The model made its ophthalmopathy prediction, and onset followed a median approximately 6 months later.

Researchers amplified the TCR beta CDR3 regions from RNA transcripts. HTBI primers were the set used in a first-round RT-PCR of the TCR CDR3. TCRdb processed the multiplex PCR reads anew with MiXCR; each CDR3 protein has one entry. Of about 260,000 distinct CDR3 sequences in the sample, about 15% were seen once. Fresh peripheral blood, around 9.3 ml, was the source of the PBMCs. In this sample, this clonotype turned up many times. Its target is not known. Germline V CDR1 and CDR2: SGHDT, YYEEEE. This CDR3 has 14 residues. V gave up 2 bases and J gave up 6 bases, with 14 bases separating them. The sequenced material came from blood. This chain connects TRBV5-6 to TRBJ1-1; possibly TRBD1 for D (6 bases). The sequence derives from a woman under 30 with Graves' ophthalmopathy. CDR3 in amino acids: CASSFRTEGAEAFF. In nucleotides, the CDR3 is TGTGCCAGCAGCTTTCGAACCGAGGGGGCTGAAGCTTTCTTT.